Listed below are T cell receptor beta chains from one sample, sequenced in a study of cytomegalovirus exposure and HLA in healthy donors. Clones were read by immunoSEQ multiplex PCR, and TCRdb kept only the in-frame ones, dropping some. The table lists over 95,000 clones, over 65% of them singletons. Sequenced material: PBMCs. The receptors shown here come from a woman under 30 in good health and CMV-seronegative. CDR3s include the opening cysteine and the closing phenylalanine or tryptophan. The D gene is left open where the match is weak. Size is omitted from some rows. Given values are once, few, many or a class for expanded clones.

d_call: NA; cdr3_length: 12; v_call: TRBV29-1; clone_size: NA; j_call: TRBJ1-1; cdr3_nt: TGCAGCGTTGGTAGCACGAACACTGAAGCTTTCTTT; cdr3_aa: CSVGSTNTEAFF
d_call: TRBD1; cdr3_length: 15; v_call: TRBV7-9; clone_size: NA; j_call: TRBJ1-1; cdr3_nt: TGTGCCAGCAGCTTAGTAGGGGACAGTATGACTGAAGCTTTCTTT; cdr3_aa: CASSLVGDSMTEAFF
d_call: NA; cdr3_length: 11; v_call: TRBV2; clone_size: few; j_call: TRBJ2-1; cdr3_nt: TGTGCCAGCATCATTGGAGGTGAGCAGTTCTTC; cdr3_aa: CASIIGGEQFF
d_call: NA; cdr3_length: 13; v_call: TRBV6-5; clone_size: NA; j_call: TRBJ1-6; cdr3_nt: TGTGCCAGCAGTTACTCGGCTTGGTCACCCCTCCACTTT; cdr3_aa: CASSYSAWSPLHF
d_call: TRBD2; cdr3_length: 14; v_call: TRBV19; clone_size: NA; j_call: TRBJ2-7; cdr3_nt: TGTGCCAGTAGTATAGCGGGAGGCTTCTACGAGCAGTACTTC; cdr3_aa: CASSIAGGFYEQYF
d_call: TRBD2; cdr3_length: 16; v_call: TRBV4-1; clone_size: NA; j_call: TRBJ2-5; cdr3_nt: TGCGCCAGCAGCCACGACCCCACGCTAGCGGAAGAGACCCAGTACTTC; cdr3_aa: CASSHDPTLAEETQYF
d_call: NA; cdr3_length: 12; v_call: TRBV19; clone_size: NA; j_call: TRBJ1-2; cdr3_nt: TGTGCCAGTAGTCGGACAGCGTATGGCTACACCTTC; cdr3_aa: CASSRTAYGYTF
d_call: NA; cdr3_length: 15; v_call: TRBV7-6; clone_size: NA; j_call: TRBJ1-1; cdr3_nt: TGTGCCAGCAGCCCGCCACAGGGCTATAAAGATGAAGCTTTCTTT; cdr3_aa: CASSPPQGYKDEAFF
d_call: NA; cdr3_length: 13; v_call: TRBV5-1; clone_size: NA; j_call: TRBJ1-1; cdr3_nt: TGCGCCAGCAGCTACGGACAGAACACTGAAGCTTTCTTT; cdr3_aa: CASSYGQNTEAFF
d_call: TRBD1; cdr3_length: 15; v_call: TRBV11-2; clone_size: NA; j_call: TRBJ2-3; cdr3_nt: TGTGCCAGCAGCCCGGGACAGCCTAGCACAGATACGCAGTATTTT; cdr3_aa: CASSPGQPSTDTQYF
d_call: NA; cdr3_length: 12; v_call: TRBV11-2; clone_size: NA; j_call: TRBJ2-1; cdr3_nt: TGTGCCACCATGACAGGTTACAATGAGCAGTTCTTC; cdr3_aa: CATMTGYNEQFF
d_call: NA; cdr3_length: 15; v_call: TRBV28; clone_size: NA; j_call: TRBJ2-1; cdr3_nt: TGTGCCAGCAGTTTGGCGGCTAGCTCCTACAATGAGCAGTTCTTC; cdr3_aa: CASSLAASSYNEQFF
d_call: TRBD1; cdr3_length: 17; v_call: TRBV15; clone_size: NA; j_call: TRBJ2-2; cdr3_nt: TGTGCCACCAGCAGAGATTCCGGGACAGTTAACACCGGGGAGCTGTTTTTT; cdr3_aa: CATSRDSGTVNTGELFF
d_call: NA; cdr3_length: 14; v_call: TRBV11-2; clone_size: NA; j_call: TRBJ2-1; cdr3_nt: TGTGCCAGCAGCTTAGGAGGAGGTAACAATGAGCAGTTCTTC; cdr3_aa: CASSLGGGNNEQFF
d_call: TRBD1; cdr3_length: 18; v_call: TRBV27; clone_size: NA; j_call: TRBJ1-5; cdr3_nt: TGTGCCAGCAGTTCCTTGGGGGACAGACATAATAGCAATCAGCCCCAGCATTTT; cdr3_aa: CASSSLGDRHNSNQPQHF
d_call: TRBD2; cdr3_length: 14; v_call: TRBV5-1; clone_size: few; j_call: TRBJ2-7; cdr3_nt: TGCGCCAGCAGCCAGGCTAGCGGACCCTACGAGCAGTACTTC; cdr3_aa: CASSQASGPYEQYF
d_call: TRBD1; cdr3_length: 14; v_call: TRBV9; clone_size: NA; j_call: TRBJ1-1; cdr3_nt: TGTGCCAGCCGGACAGGGGAGGGTCGCACTGAAGCTTTCTTT; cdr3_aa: CASRTGEGRTEAFF
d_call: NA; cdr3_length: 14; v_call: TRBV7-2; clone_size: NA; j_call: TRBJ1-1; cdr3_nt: TGTGCCAGCAGCTTAGACTGGGCGCAGGGGGAAGCTTTCTTT; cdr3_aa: CASSLDWAQGEAFF
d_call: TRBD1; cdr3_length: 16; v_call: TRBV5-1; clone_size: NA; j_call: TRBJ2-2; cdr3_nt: TGCGCCAGCAGCTTTATCGACAGGGTCGACACCGGGGAGCTGTTTTTT; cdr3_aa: CASSFIDRVDTGELFF
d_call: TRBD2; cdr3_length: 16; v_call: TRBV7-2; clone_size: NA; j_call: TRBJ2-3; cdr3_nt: TGTGCCAGCAGCTTAGCTAGCGGGGGGCTCCCAGATACGCAGTATTTT; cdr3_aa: CASSLASGGLPDTQYF
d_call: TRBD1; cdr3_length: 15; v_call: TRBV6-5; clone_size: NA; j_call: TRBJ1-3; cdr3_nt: TGTGCCAGCAGTAGGGACAGAAGTGGTTGGAACACCATATATTTT; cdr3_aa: CASSRDRSGWNTIYF
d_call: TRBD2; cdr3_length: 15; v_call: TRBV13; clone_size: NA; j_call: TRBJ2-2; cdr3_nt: TGTGCCAGCAGCCCTAGCGGGAGAGGTACCGGGGAGCTGTTTTTT; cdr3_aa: CASSPSGRGTGELFF